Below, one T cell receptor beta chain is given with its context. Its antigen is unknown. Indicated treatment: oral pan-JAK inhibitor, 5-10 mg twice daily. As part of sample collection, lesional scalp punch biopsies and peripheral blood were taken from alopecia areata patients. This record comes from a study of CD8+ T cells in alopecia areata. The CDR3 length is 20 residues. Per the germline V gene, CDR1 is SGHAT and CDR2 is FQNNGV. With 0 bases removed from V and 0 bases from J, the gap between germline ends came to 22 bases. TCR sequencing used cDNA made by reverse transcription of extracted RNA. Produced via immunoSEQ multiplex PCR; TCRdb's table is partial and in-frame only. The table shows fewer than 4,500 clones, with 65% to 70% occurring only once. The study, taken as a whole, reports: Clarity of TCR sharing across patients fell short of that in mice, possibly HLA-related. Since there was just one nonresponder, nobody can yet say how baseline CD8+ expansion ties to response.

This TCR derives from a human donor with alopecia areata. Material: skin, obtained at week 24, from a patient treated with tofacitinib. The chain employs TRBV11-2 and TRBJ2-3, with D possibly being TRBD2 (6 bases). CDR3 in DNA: TGTGCCAGCAGCTTAGATCTTGGCGGGATTAGCGGCTTAAGCACAGATACGCAGTATTTT. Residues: CASSLDLGGISGLSTDTQYF.